This TCR beta chain was captured by sequencing in a study of cytomegalovirus exposure and HLA in healthy donors. Study results and limitations: CMV serostatus stood as the only immune exposure information on hand.

Details on this clone: The antigen remains undetermined.

The CDR3 has 16 amino acids. The germline CDR1 and CDR2 sequences are SGHNT and YYREEE (reference sequence). J gave up 2 bases and V 3 bases, and 5 bases lay outside the gene matches. The PCR ran on 60 Vbeta and 13 Jbeta primers. The method was immunoSEQ multiplex PCR; TCRdb's version includes in-frame clones alone and lacks a portion of them. The sample yields roughly 120,000 clones, approximately 70% seen once. The rearrangement uses TRBV5-4 and TRBJ1-5, with 10 bases aligning to TRBD1. The sequenced material came from PBMCs. This sequence originates from a man aged 25 to 45 in good health and CMV-seropositive. The CDR3 loop reads CASSYGTGVGNQPQHF. In DNA form, the CDR3 reads TGTGCCAGCAGCTATGGGACAGGGGTAGGCAATCAGCCCCAGCATTTT.